This TCR beta chain was obtained from a study of human T cells and chemical hapten exposure. On the study more broadly: TCR yields per sample varied, mainly owing to small pooled library volume differences. Study observations and caveats: A positive correlation with patch test score was shown by PT1 expanded TCR counts.

TCRdb re-derived calls from the RACE reads in MiXCR, one entry per CDR3 protein. The table shows fewer than 150,000 distinct CDR3 sequences, with approximately 15% occurring only once. This clonotype was detected only a few times. What it binds is not known. Germline assignment: CDR1 MNHEY and CDR2 SVGEGT. The CDR3 spans 13 residues. V dropped 6 bases and J dropped 6; count of bases not matched to a gene: 6. Described time point: patch test 1, 2 weeks after DPC sensitization. Treatment of the sample: therapeutic diphenylcyclopropenone sensitization with weekly scalp DPC. Someone pulled total RNA out of unfractionated whole blood.

This chain connects TRBV6-2 or TRBV6-3 to TRBJ1-1; 8 nucleotides agree with TRBD1. This material consisted of whole blood, taken in connection with sensitization to the hapten diphenylcyclopropenone (DPC). The receptor was isolated from a man between 18 and 29 years old with alopecia areata. Some clones in this sample may be carry-over from other donors' samples. In DNA, the CDR3 is TGTGCCAGCAGGGGGGGGACAGGCTCTGAAGCTTTCTTT. This gives the protein CASRGGTGSEAFF.